This TCR beta chain was obtained from a study of CD8+ T cells in alopecia areata (dated by TCRdb to 2017 to 2018). As for the study more broadly: Skin from C3H/HeJ donors with spontaneous alopecia (6-12 months old) was grafted onto female C3H/HeJ recipients aged roughly 6-11 weeks. Scalp clonality was compared among normal scalp (n=4), patchy alopecia areata scalp (n=8), and alopecia totalis/universalis scalp (n=8). To study T cell clonal expansion in alopecia areata, the researchers applied high-throughput TCRbeta sequencing to both the C3H/HeJ mouse model and human patients. RNA came from the PAXgene miRNA kit for fixed scalp, the miRNeasy kit for PBMCs, and the RNeasy kit for mouse skin. On the human side, TCRbeta sequencing was run on scalp tissue and on sorted CD4+ and CD8+ peripheral blood T cells from healthy controls and from alopecia areata patients with either patchy or totalis/universalis disease. TCRbeta CDR3 regions were amplified by immunoSEQ multiplex PCR with 35 Vbeta forward and 13 Jbeta reverse primers. Results the study describes overall, beyond this receptor: Unlike mouse skin, where gammadelta T cells dominate, normal human skin contains resident alphabeta T cells that get sequenced too, which complicates analysis of the scalp TCR repertoire. Shared TCR sequences between patients were less evident than in mice, which may be partly attributable to HLA diversity in the patient population. Compared with normal scalp, lesional scalp had higher clonality and more expanded CD8+ clones, particularly in alopecia totalis/universalis, a pattern that suggests antigenic drive.

This clone was counted a few times. What this receptor recognizes is not known. This is a murine receptor, so its gene nomenclature and germline sequences are mouse based. Read coverage stops 4 residues before the CDR3 terminus; the germline J gene supplies the remainder. The germline V gene gives CDR1 as NNHDY and CDR2 as SYVADS. V and J are trimmed by 5 bases and 2 bases, and the gene matches miss 4 bases of the junction. The CDR3 runs 15 residues from the cysteine to the phenylalanine. Of the CDR3's DNA, 33 bases were read; they are in frame from base 1. The receptor library was made with the immunoSEQ multiplex PCR assay. RNA was extracted from all samples and reverse transcribed into cDNA as template for TCR sequencing. First-strand cDNA was synthesized using SuperScript III with a 2:1 mix of oligo-dT and random hexamers. Amplification bias was assessed with a synthetic immune receptor repertoire, and residual bias was removed computationally. Sequencing of the libraries was done on Illumina HiSeq with 60 bp reads that cover the CDR3, reading from J toward V. The authors' pipeline ran thus. Raw reads were preprocessed for error removal, and CDR3 was defined according to IMGT conventions as running from the conserved cysteine to phenylalanine. Clonality was computed as 1 minus the Shannon entropy, with the entropy normalized by log2 of the number of productive unique TCRs. Scalp TCRbeta sequences were cross-referenced with sorted blood CD4 and CD8 repertoires so that the CD4 or CD8 identity of scalp clones could be inferred. TCRdb mirrors the immuneACCESS table, restricted to in-frame sequences. Some clones are absent from its copies; in checked studies, under half trace to an unresolved V gene, and the reason for the others is unknown. V, J and clone size are those of that table, while D and trimming were read from the DNA. Listed for this sample are approximately 280,000 clones, none observed only a single time. The ten largest clonotypes hold 1.2% of the sample.

Cells from mouse cutaneous lymph nodes were pooled, stained for CD4, CD8alpha, NKG2D, NKG2ACE and other markers, and then sorted on a BD Influx. Rearrangement joined TRBV13-3 to TRBJ2-5; 11 central bases correspond to TRBD2. The specimen sequenced was CD4+ T cells sorted from a lymph node. The sequence derives from a C3H/HeJ mouse with alopecia areata. The strain in question carries the MHC haplotype H2-k. CDR3 reads: CASSGDWGTQDTQYF. The DNA read from the CDR3 is TGTGCCAGCAGCGGGGACTGGGGGACCCAAGAC.